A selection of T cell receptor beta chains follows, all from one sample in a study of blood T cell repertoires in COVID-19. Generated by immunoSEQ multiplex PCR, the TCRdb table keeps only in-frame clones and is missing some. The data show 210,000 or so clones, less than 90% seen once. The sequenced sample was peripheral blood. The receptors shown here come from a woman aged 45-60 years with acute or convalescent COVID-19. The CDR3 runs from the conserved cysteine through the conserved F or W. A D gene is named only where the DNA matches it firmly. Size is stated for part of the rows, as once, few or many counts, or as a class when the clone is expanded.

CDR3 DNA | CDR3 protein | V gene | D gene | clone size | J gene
TGTGCCAGCAGCTTAGGACAGTCTAAGGGCAATGAGCAGTTCTTC | CASSLGQSKGNEQFF | TRBV7-8 | NA | NA | TRBJ2-1
TGTGCCAGCAGCCCGTGGGGTAGCGGAAAAGAGACCCAGTACTTC | CASSPWGSGKETQYF | TRBV11-3 | NA | many | TRBJ2-5
TGTGCCAGCAGCTTAGAAGGCGGACTAGCAGGGACCCAGTACTTC | CASSLEGGLAGTQYF | TRBV7-6 | TRBD2 | few | TRBJ2-5
TGTGCCAGCAGCCAGGGACTAGCGGCTTCTAGCACAGATACGCAGTATTTT | CASSQGLAASSTDTQYF | TRBV14 | TRBD2 | NA | TRBJ2-3
TGTGCCACCAGTGATCAACTGACTGAAAATGGCTACACCTTC | CATSDQLTENGYTF | TRBV24-1 | NA | NA | TRBJ1-2
TGTGCCAGCTCACCTGGGGGGGGCCGCTCACCCCTCCACTTT | CASSPGGGRSPLHF | TRBV18 | NA | NA | TRBJ1-6
TGTGCCAGTACCCAGGGGAATGGCTACACCTTC | CASTQGNGYTF | TRBV19 | NA | NA | TRBJ1-2
TGCGCCAGCAGCCAAGATCCGTCTGGGAGGAATGAGCAGTTCTTC | CASSQDPSGRNEQFF | TRBV4-3 | NA | once | TRBJ2-1
TGTGCCAGCAGTGTTCTACAGGGGGCTAAGGGAGAGACCCAGTACTTC | CASSVLQGAKGETQYF | TRBV6-1 | TRBD1 | NA | TRBJ2-5
TGTGCCTGGAGTATACTTCGACAGGGGGTGAAAAATGAGCAGTTCTTC | CAWSILRQGVKNEQFF | TRBV30 | TRBD1 | NA | TRBJ2-1
TGTGCCAGTAGTATGAGACTAGCGGGGGCCACCGGGGAGCTGTTTTTT | CASSMRLAGATGELFF | TRBV19 | TRBD2 | many | TRBJ2-2
TGTGCTAGTGGTTTGCCTTCGACAGTTCGTGATACGCAGTATTTT | CASGLPSTVRDTQYF | TRBV12-5 | NA | NA | TRBJ2-3
TGTGCCATCAGTGATAGTCAGGGGGCAAGGTTGAACACCGGGGAGCTGTTTTTT | CAISDSQGARLNTGELFF | TRBV10-3 | TRBD1 | NA | TRBJ2-2
TGTGCCAGCAGTTACTTCCGGACAGGTCTAGAGACCCAGTACTTC | CASSYFRTGLETQYF | TRBV6-6 | TRBD1 | few | TRBJ2-5
TGTGCCAGCAGAGGGGGAGCTAACTATGGCTACACCTTC | CASRGGANYGYTF | TRBV9 | NA | NA | TRBJ1-2
TGTGCCACCAGTGATTCCTATGGGAGCACTGAAGCTTTCTTT | CATSDSYGSTEAFF | TRBV24-1 | NA | NA | TRBJ1-1
TGTGCCAGCAGCCGCTGGGGGGAGGGCACCGGGGAGCTGTTTTTT | CASSRWGEGTGELFF | TRBV13 | TRBD2 | NA | TRBJ2-2
TGTGCCAGCGGTCCGGGGTTAGGGGGTTACGAGCAGTACTTC | CASGPGLGGYEQYF | TRBV6-5 | NA | once | TRBJ2-7
TGTGCCAGCATACGACAGGTCGGCTTTCTGAGCTACACCTTC | CASIRQVGFLSYTF | TRBV6-5 | NA | NA | TRBJ1-2
TGTGCCATCAACGGTGGCGGCAATGAGCAGTTCTTC | CAINGGGNEQFF | TRBV10-3 | NA | NA | TRBJ2-1
TGCGCCAGCAGCTTGGGACTAGCGGGGCCTAACACCGGGGAGCTGTTTTTT | CASSLGLAGPNTGELFF | TRBV5-1 | TRBD2 | NA | TRBJ2-2
TGTGCCAGCAGCTTAGCGTCAGGGTTAGGCTACGAGCAGTACTTC | CASSLASGLGYEQYF | TRBV7-9 | NA | NA | TRBJ2-7
TGTGCCACCAGCAGAGAGCTGGTAACAGCTAACAATCAGCCCCAGCATTTT | CATSRELVTANNQPQHF | TRBV15 | NA | NA | TRBJ1-5
TGTGCCAGCTCACTAGGACAGGAGGGCACAGATACGCAGTATTTT | CASSLGQEGTDTQYF | TRBV18 | TRBD1 | NA | TRBJ2-3
TGTGCCAGCAGTGAACGGCAGGGGGCGGGAGATACGCAGTATTTT | CASSERQGAGDTQYF | TRBV2 | TRBD1 | NA | TRBJ2-3
TGCAGCTTCTACAGGGGCGGAGGGGTGGATAATTCACCCCTCCACTTT | CSFYRGGGVDNSPLHF | TRBV29-1 | TRBD1 | NA | TRBJ1-6
TGCGCCAGCAGCTTGGGACAGATAAACTCTGGGGCCAACGTCCTGACTTTC | CASSLGQINSGANVLTF | TRBV5-1 | NA | NA | TRBJ2-6
TGTGCCAGCAGCCCCTTGGGGAGCTCCTACAATGAGCAGTTCTTC | CASSPLGSSYNEQFF | TRBV7-9 | NA | NA | TRBJ2-1
TGTGCCAGCAGTCCACGGACAGGAGCGAACACCGGGGAGCTGTTTTTT | CASSPRTGANTGELFF | TRBV27 | TRBD1 | once | TRBJ2-2
TGTGCCAGCAGCACGACAGGGGCGGTAGGGTTTCAGCCCCAGCATTTT | CASSTTGAVGFQPQHF | TRBV11-1 | TRBD1 | once | TRBJ1-5
TGTGCCAGCAGTTGGGGGGTAAGTCAGCCCCAGCATTTT | CASSWGVSQPQHF | TRBV6-2/TRBV6-3 | NA | NA | TRBJ1-5
TGTGCCAGCAGCCAGACTAGCGGGGGTTCCTACGAGCAGTACTTC | CASSQTSGGSYEQYF | TRBV7-8 | TRBD2 | NA | TRBJ2-7
TGCGCCAGCAGCTTGGCCGGGGGACTGACGAACACTGAAGCTTTCTTT | CASSLAGGLTNTEAFF | TRBV5-1 | NA | once | TRBJ1-1
TGTGCCAGCAGCCAATCAGGTGGAGGAATCTACAATGAGCAGTTCTTC | CASSQSGGGIYNEQFF | TRBV3-1/TRBV3-2 | NA | NA | TRBJ2-1
TGTGCCAGCAGCTTGCGGCCAGGGGGCATAACTGCACCCGAGCATTCACCCCTCCACTTT | CASSLRPGGITAPEHSPLHF | TRBV5-4 | TRBD1 | NA | TRBJ1-6
TGTGCCAGCAGCTTGACACCAAGCTCTGGAAACACCATATATTTT | CASSLTPSSGNTIYF | TRBV7-2 | NA | NA | TRBJ1-3
TGTGCCAGCAGCTCGACAGGACAGACTGAGCAGTTCTTC | CASSSTGQTEQFF | TRBV7-2 | NA | NA | TRBJ2-1
TGTGCCAGCAGCTCGCCGACTAGCGGCGAAGAGACCCAGTACTTC | CASSSPTSGEETQYF | TRBV5-6 | TRBD2 | NA | TRBJ2-5
TGTGCCAGCTCACCAGGGGCTGAGCAAGGTTTCGAGCAGTACTTC | CASSPGAEQGFEQYF | TRBV18 | NA | NA | TRBJ2-7
TGTGCCAGCAGTGAGCCAGGGAATTTTTACGAGCAGTACTTC | CASSEPGNFYEQYF | TRBV6-1 | NA | NA | TRBJ2-7
TGCGCCAGCAGCCAAGATGAGGAGGGCCGCGGCTACACCTTC | CASSQDEEGRGYTF | TRBV4-1 | NA | NA | TRBJ1-2
TGTGCCAGCTCAAGCGACAGGGACGGAAACACCATATATTTT | CASSSDRDGNTIYF | TRBV18 | TRBD1 | NA | TRBJ1-3
TGTGCCAGCAGCCTCATCAGGGGAAACACCATATATTTT | CASSLIRGNTIYF | TRBV3-1/TRBV3-2 | NA | NA | TRBJ1-3
TGTGCCAGCAGCCCCCTCGGACAGGTTAGGTTTTTT | CASSPLGQVRFF | TRBV11-2 | TRBD1 | NA | TRBJ1-4
TGTGCCTGGAGTCCACAGGGCTCAAAACTGTTTTTT | CAWSPQGSKLFF | TRBV30 | NA | NA | TRBJ1-4
TGTGCCAGCAGTGAAGCGACGGGACTAGCGGCCTCCTACGAGCAGTACTTC | CASSEATGLAASYEQYF | TRBV2 | TRBD2 | NA | TRBJ2-7
TGTGCCAGCAGCCAACGACAGCTCATCTATGGCTACACCTTC | CASSQRQLIYGYTF | TRBV3-1/TRBV3-2 | NA | NA | TRBJ1-2
TGCGCCAGCAGCCAAGGGGGGGGATTGGGAGAGACCCAGTACTTC | CASSQGGGLGETQYF | TRBV4-3 | TRBD2 | NA | TRBJ2-5
TGTGCCAGCTCATACACCCCTGACAGGGGGAGGACTGAAGCTTTCTTT | CASSYTPDRGRTEAFF | TRBV7-2 | TRBD1 | once | TRBJ1-1
TGTGCCAGCAGCTTAGGAGTAGACAATGAGCAGTTCTTC | CASSLGVDNEQFF | TRBV7-3 | NA | NA | TRBJ2-1
TGTGCCAGTAGTATAGCAGGGGGACAGGGGAAATCACCCCTCCACTTT | CASSIAGGQGKSPLHF | TRBV19 | TRBD1 | NA | TRBJ1-6